This T cell receptor (beta chain) was found in a study of shared clonotypes between healthy human individuals (dated by TCRdb to 2020 to 2022). In terms of the full investigation: Two women and three men aged 18 to 49 years were included in the cohort. To increase sequencing depth and limit assay-specific biases, TCR repertoire library preparation and sequencing were carried out by different laboratories using diverse techniques. The study deeply sequenced blood TCR repertoires of several healthy adults to estimate repertoire size and the extent of clonotype sharing between individuals. Per donor, leukapheresis produced somewhere between about 0.94 and 9.5 billion PBMCs. For each donor, CD4 naive and CD4 memory were each run on three plates, CD8 naive on two plates, and CD8 memory on one plate.

TCR CDR3 regions were amplified from genomic DNA by multiplex PCR using the deep immunoSEQ assay. Extracted genomic DNA from each cell subset was spread evenly across all wells of several immunoSEQ 96-well plates, with each plate serving as a replicate. For sorted subsets, around 200 ng genomic DNA, equal to 30,000 or so T cell genomes, was loaded into each replicate PCR. Purified libraries were quantified with a Qubit 3.0 fluorometer, sized on a Bioanalyzer 2100, and re-quantified with the KAPA Library Quantification kit. Each immunoSEQ 96-well plate was sequenced on its own single-read 150-cycle Illumina NextSeq 550 flow cell. Per the authors' processing: Because only junctional sequences without quality scores were contained in the immunoSEQ output, filtering matching that applied to full-length reads could not be performed. To assign V/J genes and CDR3, sequences were annotated using PyIR, a Python wrapper for IgBLAST v1.9, with IMGT germline references. Reads were filtered out if the reads had weak V/J assignments (E-value above 1e-6), no CDR3, stop codons, out-of-frame junctions, or ambiguous translated residues. V3J clonotypes were defined as sequences sharing an identical inferred V gene, J gene, and CDR3 amino acid sequence. Percentage overlap between repertoires was calculated by dividing the number of shared unique clonotypes by the size of the smaller repertoire. RTK rarefaction, the Chao1 estimator, and Recon v2.1 estimates of unobserved clonotypes were used to assess repertoire richness. For all TCRbeta clonotypes obtained by the gDNA method from several donors, generation probabilities were computed with OLGA. The immuneACCESS repertoire file appears here via TCRdb, limited to in-frame rearrangements. These files lack a portion of the clones; in checked studies, under half of the deficit traces to unresolved V genes, and the cause of the others is not known. That table is the source of V, J and clone size, and D and trimming were worked out from the DNA. A total of 70,000 to 95,000 clones appear in this sample, about 65% of them only once. In total, the top ten clones hold roughly 56% of the sample.

The donors were healthy, HIV-negative adults who had no recently reported acute infections or vaccinations. Every donor was a Caucasian adult living in Nashville, Tennessee, USA. CD8 memory samples consisted of magnetically selected CD45RO+ cells combined with CCR7-negative CD45RA+ effector memory (TemRA) cells. Blood was collected by leukapheresis, and PBMCs were isolated by Ficoll-Histopaque density gradient centrifugation and then cryopreserved in liquid nitrogen vapor phase. Purity and quantity of every magnetically sorted T cell population were checked by analytical flow cytometry. Each sorted fraction had its genomic DNA isolated and then quantified by UV absorbance on a Nanodrop 2000c. Remarks on this clone: Its antigen target is currently unknown. Base qualities were left out, and no much larger clone turns up one base away.

V and J lose 1 base and 6 bases, and a span of 9 bases separates them. Reading the germline V gene gives CDR1 SGHTA and CDR2 FQGNSA. The CDR3, cysteine through phenylalanine, is 13 amino acids long. Of all the DNA, just the CDR3 is kept, 39 bases in frame from base 1. The full study reports these points: The genetic and exposure-history diversity represented was limited by the small number of donors. Naive subsets generally had larger estimated clonotype richness than memory subsets did. About 4.5% of naive CD4, approximately 3.7% of naive CD8, 2.3% of memory CD4, and less than 0.45% of memory CD8 clonotypes were shared across four donors. Rarefaction of sorted-subset datasets indicated incomplete sequencing despite the large sequencing depth. Pairwise subsampling indicated that sequencing depth was expected to affect the degree of clonotype sharing among donors. Higher generation probabilities were observed for clonotypes shared by all four sorted-subset donors than for non-shared clonotypes. Only blood was sampled, and tissue TCR repertoires likely differ from those in blood.

The sample consisted of memory CD8+ T cells sorted from blood. Reading the label with the study, this specimen's cell subset or site is: CD45RO+ cells pooled with CCR7-negative TemRA cells. Rearrangement joined TRBV7-2 to TRBJ1-1; a tentative D match to TRBD1 spans 6 bases. This TCR was recovered from a man in his thirties or forties in good health. The CDR3 sequence is CASSLGGASEAFF. DNA sequence: TGTGCCAGCAGCTTAGGGGGGGCCTCTGAAGCTTTCTTT.